One sample yielded the 32 T cell receptor beta chains listed below, sequenced in a study of CXCR3-negative and CXCR3-positive naive CD8 T cells. UMI-labeled 5' RACE yielded the TRB cDNA libraries. One entry per CDR3 protein, without DNA, is what TCRdb gives after re-calling the 5' RACE reads. This sample lists 100,000 to 150,000 distinct CDR3 sequences; its ten largest clones have roughly 0.31%. The sample comprised naive CXCR3- CD8+ T cells from blood. The subset was: CD45RO-CCR7+CD27+CD95- naive CD8+ T cells lacking CXCR3 (TNR3-). These receptor sequences come from a human donor in good health. Some clones in this sample may be carry-over from other donors' samples.

The chain combines TRBV20-1 with TRBJ2-3; TCRdb picks TRBD2, but there is no DNA to check that call. From germline, CDR1 is DFQATT and CDR2 SNEGSKA (reference sequence). This CDR3 comprises 12 residues. CDR3 loop: CSARGLALTQYF.

The CDR3 loop reads CATSDPQAYQQETQYF. The rearrangement uses TRBV24-1 and TRBJ2-5. The CDR3 sequence is 16 residues long. Per the germline V gene, CDR1 is KGHDR and CDR2 is SFDVKD.

V gene TRBV5-1 combines with J gene TRBJ2-5; the TRBD2 assignment by TCRdb is unverifiable without DNA. Germline V gene data show CDR1 as SGHRS and CDR2 as YFSETQ. The CDR3 runs 12 residues. CDR3 residues: CASSLGAGTQYF.

The chain uses TRBV7-9 and TRBJ2-3; TCRdb proposes TRBD2, but this gene call is untestable without DNA. CDR1 and CDR2 (germline): SEHNR, FQNEAQ (reference sequence). This CDR3 has 15 residues. CDR3 sequence: CASSSRREHTDTQYF.

This sequence joins TRBV29-1 and TRBJ2-1. Germline V lookup: CDR1 SQVTM, CDR2 ANQGSEA. This CDR3 is 12 amino acids long. CDR3 sequence: CSVELRVNEQFF.

The rearrangement links TRBV7-9 to TRBJ1-1. The germline CDR1 and CDR2 sequences are SEHNR and FQNEAQ (reference sequence). The CDR3 is 15 residues long. CDR3 sequence reads: CASSQPGGLNTEAFF.

The chain links TRBV7-3 to TRBJ1-1; the D call from TCRdb, TRBD1, cannot be confirmed without DNA. Germline loops: CDR1 SGHTA, CDR2 FQGTGA. The CDR3 has 15 amino acids. The CDR3 reads CASSLTTGQNTEAFF.

The rearrangement uses TRBV9 and TRBJ2-1; TCRdb indicates TRBD2, and absent DNA this call remains unverified. This CDR3 contains 15 residues. The germline V gene has CDR1 SGDLS and CDR2 YYNGEE. The CDR3 sequence: CASTETGLVSNEQFF.

The chain links TRBV6-2 or TRBV6-3 to TRBJ2-7. This CDR3 has 12 residues. CDR1 is MNHEY, CDR2 SVGEGT, per germline. The CDR3 region is CASSYQSYEQYF.

This chain uses TRBV5-1 with TRBJ2-7; the D gene TCRdb calls, TRBD2, cannot be checked with no DNA. This CDR3 has 14 amino acids. Germline V gives CDR1 SGHRS, CDR2 YFSETQ. CDR3 sequence reads: CASSRLAGDHEQYF.

The genes are TRBV15 and TRBJ2-1; the D gene TCRdb calls, TRBD1, cannot be checked with no DNA. The CDR3 loop spans 14 amino acids. The germline V gene encodes CDR1 LNHNV and CDR2 YYDKDF (reference sequence). CDR3 in amino acids: CATSNEGQGDEQFF.

The chain combines TRBV11-2 with TRBJ2-2; checking the TCRdb D call of TRBD2 is not possible without DNA. CDR1 and CDR2 from the germline V gene are SGHAT and FQNNGV. CDR3 size: 17 residues. Here the CDR3 reads CASSLGTSGRNFWELFF.

The chain joins TRBV3-1 to TRBJ2-2; TCRdb outputs TRBD1, but without DNA this stays unchecked. This CDR3 has 13 amino acids. Germline V gene sequence: CDR1 LGHDT, CDR2 YNNKEL (reference sequence). The CDR3 sequence: CAVRQLSTGELFF.

This chain links TRBV28 with TRBJ1-6; TCRdb gives TRBD1 as the D gene, but with no DNA this cannot be confirmed. Germline loops: CDR1 MDHEN, CDR2 SYDVKM. The CDR3 consists of 16 residues. This chain's CDR3 is CASSNPGGQGQSPLHF.

The chain employs TRBV30 and TRBJ2-3. The CDR3 length is 14 residues. CDR1 GTSNPN and CDR2 SVGIG come from the germline V gene (reference sequence). CDR3 in amino acids: CAWSVAGYTDTQYF.

The chain has TRBV29-1 and TRBJ2-3; without DNA, the TCRdb call of TRBD1 cannot be checked. This CDR3 region has 12 residues. Looked up from germline, CDR1 is SQVTM and CDR2 is ANQGSEA. The CDR3 sequence: CSERDRRDTQYF.

V gene TRBV28 combines with J gene TRBJ2-2; TCRdb's assignment of TRBD1 cannot be checked, as there is no DNA. CDR1 and CDR2 from the germline V gene are MDHEN and SYDVKM. The CDR3 sequence is 14 residues long. The CDR3 sequence: CASSPRLPGGELFF.

The chain joins TRBV28 to TRBJ2-3; TCRdb picks TRBD2, but there is no DNA to check that call. CDR3 length: 16 residues. Germline CDR1 reads MDHEN; CDR2 reads SYDVKM. The CDR3 loop is CASSFSSGASTDTQYF.

This rearrangement joins TRBV15 to TRBJ2-5. Germline assignment: CDR1 LNHNV and CDR2 YYDKDF (reference sequence). CDR3 size: 15 residues. The CDR3 sequence is CATSRDVQVWETQYF.

The rearrangement joins TRBV12-3 or TRBV12-4 to TRBJ2-3; the TCRdb D gene call, TRBD1, has no DNA to confirm it. The CDR3 loop spans 17 amino acids. CDR3 amino acids: CASARGARALSGDTQYF.

The V call is TRBV5-6, the J call TRBJ1-1; TCRdb gives TRBD1 as the D gene, but with no DNA this cannot be confirmed. Per the germline V gene, CDR1 is SGHDT and CDR2 is YYEEEE. CDR3 size: 14 residues. The CDR3 here is CASSRWGLNTEAFF.

The J gene is TRBJ1-4, the V gene TRBV29-1. Germline CDR1 is SQVTM and CDR2 is ANQGSEA. This CDR3 spans 13 amino acids. CDR3 protein: CSVPAATNEKLFF.

This chain connects TRBV5-1 to TRBJ2-2; the TRBD1 assignment by TCRdb is unverifiable without DNA. This CDR3 has 13 amino acids. Germline CDR1 is SGHRS and CDR2 is YFSETQ. Here the CDR3 reads CASSSPVGQELFF.

The chain is built from TRBV11-2 and TRBJ2-3. CDR1 SGHAT and CDR2 FQNNGV come from the germline V gene. The CDR3 totals 15 residues. Here the CDR3 reads CASSLGYTSTDTQYF.

The gene calls are TRBV29-1 and TRBJ2-1. CDR3 size: 11 residues. Germline CDR1 reads SQVTM; CDR2 reads ANQGSEA. The CDR3 is CSVEPDNEQFF.

The V gene is TRBV12-3 or TRBV12-4, the J gene TRBJ2-1; the TCRdb D gene call, TRBD1, has no DNA to confirm it. The CDR3 is made up of 17 amino acids. CDR3 region: CASSPGTGMSSYNEQFF.

The chain uses TRBV12-5 and TRBJ2-1; there is no DNA to check the TCRdb D call of TRBD2. CDR1 and CDR2 from the germline V gene are LGHNT and FRNRAP. This CDR3 is 16 amino acids long. CDR3: CASGPYGGAPYNEQFF. The full variable domain, with the rest looked up from reference TRBV12-5 and TRBJ2-1, is DARVTQTPRHKVTEMGQEVTMRCQPILGHNTVFWYRQTMMQGLELLAYFRNRAPLDDSGMPKDRFSAEMPDATLATLKIQPSEPRDSAVYFCASGPYGGAPYNEQFFGPGTRLTVL.

The CDR3 reads CASSQDPEGPARTDTQYF. The chain couples TRBV4-1 to TRBJ2-3; TCRdb returns TRBD2, unconfirmable since there is no DNA. The CDR3 loop spans 18 amino acids. Germline loops: CDR1 MGHRA, CDR2 YSYEKL.

The chain carries TRBV4-2 and TRBJ2-7; TCRdb indicates TRBD1, and absent DNA this call remains unverified. From germline, CDR1 is LGHNA and CDR2 YNFKEQ. The CDR3 consists of 15 residues. The CDR3 here is CASSQVKRGHYEQYF.

The chain carries TRBV27 and TRBJ2-7. Germline V CDR1 and CDR2: MNHEY, SMNVEV (reference sequence). The CDR3 is 16 residues long. CDR3 protein: CASSRILSRGPYEQYF.

The chain uses TRBV29-1 and TRBJ2-7; there is no DNA to check the TCRdb D call of TRBD2. Germline assignment: CDR1 SQVTM and CDR2 ANQGSEA. This CDR3 is 14 amino acids long. The CDR3 loop is CSASGPGGFYEQYF.

This sequence joins TRBV5-1 and TRBJ1-1; the TCRdb D gene call, TRBD1, has no DNA to confirm it. Germline V gene data show CDR1 as SGHRS and CDR2 as YFSETQ. The CDR3 contains 17 residues. The chain's CDR3 is CASSLSFSPGTLTEAFF.